The source of this T cell receptor beta chain is a study of blood T cell repertoires in COVID-19. Background on the study: Acute-phase and convalescent COVID-19 samples originated in the United States, Italy and Spain. T cells, B-cell-depleted T cells, or PBMCs provided the cDNA or gDNA that served as material.

As handled by the study authors: Counts of nucleated cells, estimated from reference gene primer amplification, were obtained. Clones were read by immunoSEQ multiplex PCR, and TCRdb kept only the in-frame ones, dropping some. That table supplies the V and J calls and clone size; D and trimming were determined from the DNA. The table lists roughly 240,000 clones, around 83% of them singletons, with about 2.1% in the top ten. Germline V CDR1 and CDR2: LNHDA, SQIVND (reference sequence). The V segment lost 8 bases and the J segment 6 bases; nucleotides outside the gene matches: 11. The CDR3 totals 15 residues.

The chain has TRBV19 and TRBJ1-5, with 9 positions matching TRBD1. Sequencing was carried out using peripheral blood. The receptor comes from a man aged 35-49 years who had recovered from COVID-19. In nucleotides, the CDR3 is TGTGCCAGTGCCTCCGGGGACAGGGTTGTTCAGCCCCAGCATTTT. Protein: CASASGDRVVQPQHF.